Each of the 16 T cell receptor beta chains below was sequenced from the same sample in a study of CD8 T cells in ankylosing spondylitis. TCRdb fed the 5' RACE reads into MiXCR, producing one record per CDR3 protein. The sample lists around 230,000 distinct CDR3 sequences; roughly 8.2% were seen once. Sample: blood, either unsorted or a sorted T cell fraction (not recorded which). The receptor set was obtained from a female donor with ankylosing spondylitis or in good health (not recorded which).

This clonotype was picked up many times. The rearrangement joins TRBV20-1 to TRBJ1-6; D is unresolved. The V end lost 5 bases, the J end lost 4 bases, and 6 bases lay between the germline ends. The CDR3 totals 12 residues. CDR1 and CDR2 from the germline V gene are DFQATT and SNEGSKA (reference sequence). The CDR3 nucleotides read TGCAGTGCTGGGGAATATAATTCACCCCTCCACTTT. Protein: CSAGEYNSPLHF.

This clonotype was seen repeatedly, ten times or more. The CDR3 reads CASSQDLGQDSTLFF. The CDR3 DNA sequence: TGCGCCAGCAGCCAAGATCTTGGGCAAGACAGCACGTTGTTTTTT. This chain links TRBV4-3 with TRBJ1-4; D may be TRBD1 (5 bases). CDR1 and CDR2 (germline): LGHNA, YSLEER. Trimming removed 0 bases at V and 15 bases at J, with 20 bases between. The CDR3 runs to 15 residues.

This chain connects TRBV21-1 to TRBJ2-5; the table's D gene call, TRBD1, was not cross checked with the DNA. TRBV21-1 is noted as a pseudogene. The CDR3 is 15 amino acids. CDR3 DNA: TGTGCCAGCACCCAAGGACAGGGCAGTCGGGAGACCCAGTACTTC. This translates into CASTQGQGSRETQYF.

The table lists this clonotype with many counts. This chain uses TRBV24-1 with TRBJ1-5, with D hard to call. Between the trimmed V and J ends, which lost 0 bases and 0 bases, there was a span of 2 bases. This CDR3 spans 14 amino acids. Germline V lookup: CDR1 KGHDR, CDR2 SFDVKD. Here the CDR3 reads CATSDLDSNQPQHF. CDR3 DNA sequence: TGTGCCACCAGTGATTTGGATAGCAATCAGCCCCAGCATTTT.

In this sample, this clonotype turned up many times. The chain recombines TRBV20-1 with TRBJ2-1, with 10 nucleotides matching TRBD2. With V trimmed by 1 base and J by 7 bases, 10 bases remained unmatched. This CDR3 has 16 residues. CDR1 and CDR2 (germline): DFQATT, SNEGSKA (reference sequence). CDR3 residues: CSARVGLAGVLNEQFF. The CDR3 nucleotides are TGCAGTGCTAGAGTCGGCCTAGCGGGAGTATTAAATGAGCAGTTCTTC.

This clonotype was seen many times. The chain links TRBV28 to TRBJ2-3; 9 nucleotides align to TRBD1. CDR1 and CDR2 (germline): MDHEN, SYDVKM. The junction had 5 bases not matched to a gene; V was cut back by 4 bases and J by 3 bases. This CDR3 contains 15 residues. CDR3 nucleotide sequence: TGTGCCAGCAGTTCTCGACAGGGGGTAACAGATACGCAGTATTTT. Its translation: CASSSRQGVTDTQYF.

This clonotype was found many times. The rearrangement joins TRBV20-1 to TRBJ2-5; no reliable D call. Trimming removed 3 bases from V and 5 bases from J, with 10 bases in between. The CDR3 spans 12 residues. Germline V lookup: CDR1 DFQATT, CDR2 SNEGSKA (reference sequence). CDR3 loop: CSARVGWETQYF. The CDR3 DNA reads as TGCAGTGCTAGGGTTGGGTGGGAGACCCAGTACTTC.

This clonotype was picked up a small number of times. The chain employs TRBV27 and TRBJ1-1; D is perhaps TRBD1 (6 bases). This CDR3 comprises 15 residues. Germline V CDR1 and CDR2: MNHEY, SMNVEV (reference sequence). Trimming removed 3 bases at V and 4 bases at J, with 15 bases between. CDR3 nucleotide sequence: TGTGCCAGCAGTTTCCAAGGGGGGGGAGGCACTGAAGCTTTCTTT. It codes for CASSFQGGGGTEAFF.

This clonotype was recorded at least ten times. V is TRBV7-2 and J is TRBJ2-7; no definite D call. The CDR3 extends over 14 amino acids. Germline CDR1 SGHTA, CDR2 FQGNSA. Trimming pared 2 bases from V and 4 bases from J, leaving 12 bases between. CDR3 protein: CASSLSAGLYEQYF. The CDR3 DNA is TGTGCCAGCAGCTTATCGGCAGGCCTTTACGAGCAGTACTTC.

Remarks on this clonotype: An end of the junction differs from the germline gene, which may be a read error. The chain joins TRBV5-4 to TRBJ2-5; tentative D call: TRBD2 (5 bases). The CDR3 loop spans 15 amino acids. Germline CDR1 SGHNT, CDR2 YYREEE (reference sequence). The CDR3 loop is CVSSLRSSGWETQYF. Written as DNA, the CDR3 is TGTGTCAGCAGCTTGAGATCGTCGGGGTGGGAGACCCAGTACTTC.

The chain uses TRBV5-5 and TRBJ2-2; 10 bases align to TRBD2. Germline-derived CDR1 and CDR2 are SGHKS and YYEKEE (reference sequence). J gave up 5 bases and V 4 bases, and 8 bases lay outside the gene matches. The CDR3 covers 16 residues. CDR3 residues: CASSHTSGRGTGELFF. In DNA form, the CDR3 reads TGTGCCAGCAGCCACACGAGCGGGAGGGGGACCGGGGAGCTGTTTTTT.

This clonotype was counted many times. The chain couples TRBV12-3 or TRBV12-4 to TRBJ1-3; D remains ambiguous. V was shortened by 5 bases and J by 4 bases, with 3 bases between the two germline ends. The CDR3 loop spans 11 amino acids. The CDR3 region is CASSPGNTIYF. CDR3 DNA: TGTGCCAGCAGTCCCGGAAACACCATATATTTT.

This clonotype has at least ten counts. This chain links TRBV20-1 with TRBJ2-7; a possible D gene is TRBD2 (6 bases). In germline, CDR1 is DFQATT, CDR2 SNEGSKA (reference sequence). The CDR3 has 15 residues. V was shortened by 3 bases and J by 2 bases, with 17 bases between the two germline ends. This chain's CDR3 is CSASPRDSNTYEQYF. The CDR3 DNA sequence: TGCAGTGCTAGCCCCCGGGACTCCAATACCTACGAGCAGTACTTC.

This clonotype has ten or more counts. The chain recombines TRBV28 with TRBJ2-7, with 7 bases fitting TRBD1. The CDR3 has 17 residues. CDR1 and CDR2 (germline): MDHEN, SYDVKM. V shed 6 bases and J 0 bases; nucleotides not matched to a gene: 14. CDR3 sequence reads: CASSRRPGTDFSYEQYF. As DNA, the CDR3 is TGTGCCAGCAGCCGGCGGCCTGGGACAGATTTCTCCTACGAGCAGTACTTC.

Many counts were recorded for this clonotype. This sequence joins TRBV4-3 and TRBJ2-7, with 7 bases that match TRBD2. J lost 2 bases, V lost 0 bases, and 7 bases had no gene match. Germline V gene sequence: CDR1 LGHNA, CDR2 YSLEER. The CDR3 covers 16 residues. The CDR3 DNA sequence: TGCGCCAGCAGCCAAGATGTTGTGGGGGGGGCCTACGAGCAGTACTTC. Its protein product is CASSQDVVGGAYEQYF.

This clonotype was seen ten or more times. The chain joins TRBV18 to TRBJ2-3; TRBD2 aligns across 14 bases. This CDR3 is built from 15 residues. The V and J ends lost 6 bases and 4 bases, in that order; junction bases with no gene match: 3. From germline, CDR1 is KGHSH and CDR2 LQKENI. The CDR3 nucleotides are TGTGCCAGCTCCGGACTAGCGGGAGGTTCAGATACGCAGTATTTT. Its translation is CASSGLAGGSDTQYF.